This TCR beta chain was captured in a study of T cell repertoires in cytomegalovirus infection. Whole-study context: Evidence of both CMV infection and a matching HLA type came from public TCR beta signatures. The study's findings and limits: Based on cumulative public TCR beta family frequency, carriers of CMV plus the relevant HLA were identified.

TCRdb used MiXCR to reprocess the reads, holding one entry per CDR3 protein. The profile shows hundreds of thousands of distinct CDR3 sequences, 10% to 12% of them singletons. The CDR3 is made up of 14 amino acids. The germline gives CDR1 MNHNS, CDR2 SASEGT. Trimming shortened V by 4 bases and J by 0 bases, and 6 bases separated the two germline ends. This clonotype was seen many times. The antigen is not known. Sequencing was carried out using PBMCs. The clonotype originates from a human donor in good health (CMV status not recorded). Some clones in this sample may be carry-over from other donors' samples. This sequence joins TRBV6-1 and TRBJ2-2; the D is unclear. The CDR3 region is CASSVTANTGELFF. CDR3 in DNA: TGTGCCAGCAGTGTAACAGCGAACACCGGGGAGCTGTTTTTT.